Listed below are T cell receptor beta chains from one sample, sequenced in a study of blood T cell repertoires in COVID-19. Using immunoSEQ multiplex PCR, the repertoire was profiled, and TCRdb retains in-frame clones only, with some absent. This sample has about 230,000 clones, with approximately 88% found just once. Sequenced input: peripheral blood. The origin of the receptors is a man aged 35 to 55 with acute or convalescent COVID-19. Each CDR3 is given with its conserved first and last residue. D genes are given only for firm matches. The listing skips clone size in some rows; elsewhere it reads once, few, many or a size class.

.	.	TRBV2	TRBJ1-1	TGTGCCAGCAGCCCATTGGGACAGAACACTGAAGCTTTCTTT	CASSPLGQNTEAFF
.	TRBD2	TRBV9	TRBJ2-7	TGTGCCAGCAGCCCCGACCTAGCGGGCAACCCCTACGAGCAGTACTTC	CASSPDLAGNPYEQYF
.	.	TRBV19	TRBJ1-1	TGTGCCAGTAGTATGGGCGTCTTCACTGAAGCTTTCTTT	CASSMGVFTEAFF
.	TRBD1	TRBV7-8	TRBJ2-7	TGTGCCAGCAGCTTTCGGGCAGGGGGTGGCCACGAGCAGTACTTC	CASSFRAGGGHEQYF
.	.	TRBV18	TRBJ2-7	TGTGCCAGCTCACCTCAGACCGGGGAGCAGTACTTC	CASSPQTGEQYF
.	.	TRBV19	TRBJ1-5	TGTGCCAGTAGGGCAGGGGCAGGTCAGCCCCAGCATTTT	CASRAGAGQPQHF
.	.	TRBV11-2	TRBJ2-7	TGTGCCATCTCATACCGGGACACCCTGGGCGAGCAGTACTTC	CAISYRDTLGEQYF
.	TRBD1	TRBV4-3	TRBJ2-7	TGCGCCAGCAGCCAGGGTCTGGACAGGGACTCCTACGAGCAGTACTTC	CASSQGLDRDSYEQYF
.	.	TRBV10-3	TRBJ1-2	TGTGCCATCAGTGAGTCGAGACAGGCGTATGGCTACACCTTC	CAISESRQAYGYTF
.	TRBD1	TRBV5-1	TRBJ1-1	TGCGCCAGCACCGGACAGGGGGGCACTGAAGCTTTCTTT	CASTGQGGTEAFF
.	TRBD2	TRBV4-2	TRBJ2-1	TGTGCCAGCAGCCAAGATGGTAGCGGGGAGATAATTGAGCAGTTCTTC	CASSQDGSGEIIEQFF
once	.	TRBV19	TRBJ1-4	TGTGCCAGTAGTATAGATCGAGGCCTCGGCGGTGAAAAACTGTTTTTT	CASSIDRGLGGEKLFF
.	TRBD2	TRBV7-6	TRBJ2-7	TGTGCCAGCAGCCCAAGCCCCTACCAGCGGGAAATGCTGTACGAGCAGTACTTC	CASSPSPYQREMLYEQYF
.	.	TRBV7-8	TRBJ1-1	TGTGCCAGCAGCAAAAAGGAGTACACTGAAGCTTTCTTT	CASSKKEYTEAFF
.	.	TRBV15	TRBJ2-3	TGTGCCACCAGCAGAGATACGGACTTAGGGGATACGCAGTATTTT	CATSRDTDLGDTQYF
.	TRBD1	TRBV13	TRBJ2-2	TGTGCCAGCAGCAAGGACAGGACAAAGCTGTTTTTT	CASSKDRTKLFF
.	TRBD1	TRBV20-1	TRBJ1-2	TGCAGTGCTAGCAGGGGGAGCTACACCTTC	CSASRGSYTF
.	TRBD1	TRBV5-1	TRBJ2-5	TGCGCCAGCAGCTTGTTCGTGGGATATTCCGGGACAGCCCAAGAGACCCAGTACTTC	CASSLFVGYSGTAQETQYF
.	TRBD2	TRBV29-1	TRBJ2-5	TGCAGCGTTGGAGGACTAGCGGAGGGAGGGTTCCAAGAGACCCAGTACTTC	CSVGGLAEGGFQETQYF
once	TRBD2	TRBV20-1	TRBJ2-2	TGCAGTGCTAGTGGCGGGAGGGCCACCGGGGAGCTGTTTTTT	CSASGGRATGELFF
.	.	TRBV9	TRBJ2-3	TGTGCCAGCAGCGTAGCATCCAGCACAGATACGCAGTATTTT	CASSVASSTDTQYF
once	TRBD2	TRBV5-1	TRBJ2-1	TGCGCCAGCTTCTCGGCTAGCGGGAGGTACAATGAGCAGTTCTTC	CASFSASGRYNEQFF
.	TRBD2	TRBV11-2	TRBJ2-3	TGTGCCAGCAGCTTAGTAGCGGGAGTCGGTACGCAGTATTTT	CASSLVAGVGTQYF
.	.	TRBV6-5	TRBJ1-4	TGTGCCAGCAAGGACCGGGACTCTGGGAGTGAAAAACTGTTTTTT	CASKDRDSGSEKLFF
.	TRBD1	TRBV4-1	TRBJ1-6	TGCGCCAGCAGCCCTTACACAGGGGTGGAATCACCCCTCCACTTT	CASSPYTGVESPLHF
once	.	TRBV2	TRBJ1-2	TGTGCCAGCAGTGAGATCGGCCAGCGGGATGGCTACACCTTC	CASSEIGQRDGYTF
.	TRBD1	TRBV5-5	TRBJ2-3	TGTGCCAGCAGCTCCGGGACAGATACAGATACGCAGTATTTT	CASSSGTDTDTQYF
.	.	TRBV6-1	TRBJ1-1	TGTGCCAGCAGTGAAGTGGGGCATCACACTGAAGCTTTCTTT	CASSEVGHHTEAFF
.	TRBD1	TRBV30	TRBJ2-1	TGTGCCTGGAGCCGACAGGGGGCCTACAATGAGCAGTTCTTC	CAWSRQGAYNEQFF
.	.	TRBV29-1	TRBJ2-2	TGCAGCGTCGCTGGACACCTAGGGACAAACACCGGGGAGCTGTTTTTT	CSVAGHLGTNTGELFF
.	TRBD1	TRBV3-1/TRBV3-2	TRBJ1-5	TGTGCCAGCAGCCAAAGTGGGACAGCGTATAGCAATCAGCCCCAGCATTTT	CASSQSGTAYSNQPQHF
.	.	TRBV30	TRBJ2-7	TGTGCCTGGAGTGGAACTAGGGGGTCCTACGAGCAGTACTTC	CAWSGTRGSYEQYF
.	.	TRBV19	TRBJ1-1	TGTGCCAGTAGTTTAGGTCGGGGGTTGGACACTGAAGCTTTCTTT	CASSLGRGLDTEAFF
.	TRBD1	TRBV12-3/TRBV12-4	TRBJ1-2	TGTGCCAGCACCTCACAGGGGCACTATGGCTACACCTTC	CASTSQGHYGYTF
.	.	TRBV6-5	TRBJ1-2	TGTGCCAGCAAGCCCCCTTCAATCGGCTACACCTTC	CASKPPSIGYTF
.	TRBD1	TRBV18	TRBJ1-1	TGTGCCAGCTCTCCCGGGACAGGGCCTGAAGCTTTCTTT	CASSPGTGPEAFF
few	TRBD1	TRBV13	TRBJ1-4	TGTGCCAGCAGCGTGACCGGGACAGGGCATGAAAAACTGTTTTTT	CASSVTGTGHEKLFF
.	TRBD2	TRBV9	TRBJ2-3	TGTGCCAGCAGCGTAGGGCAAGGGAGCGGGAGGTTGGATACGCAGTATTTT	CASSVGQGSGRLDTQYF
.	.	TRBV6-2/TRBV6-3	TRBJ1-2	TGTGCCAGCAGTGATAACAGGGTTGGCTACACCTTC	CASSDNRVGYTF
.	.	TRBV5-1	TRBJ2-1	TGCGCCAGCAGCTTGGACGGGAGCAGAAATGAGCAGTTCTTC	CASSLDGSRNEQFF
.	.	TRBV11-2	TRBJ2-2	TGTGCCAGCAGCTTAACCTTGGGGGCGCCCGGGGAGCTGTTTTTT	CASSLTLGAPGELFF
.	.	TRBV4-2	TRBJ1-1	TGTGCCAGCAGCCAAGCATTGGACACCCGAAACACTGAAGCTTTCTTT	CASSQALDTRNTEAFF
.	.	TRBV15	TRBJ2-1	TGTGCCACCAGCTCGGCGGGAAGCGACAATGAGCAGTTCTTC	CATSSAGSDNEQFF
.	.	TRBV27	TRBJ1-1	TGTGCCAGCAGAACAGGGAACACTGAAGCTTTCTTT	CASRTGNTEAFF
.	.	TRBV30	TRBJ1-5	TGTGCCTGGAGTGGCGACAGACTCTATCAGCCCCAGCATTTT	CAWSGDRLYQPQHF
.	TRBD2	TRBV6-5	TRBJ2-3	TGTGCCAGCAGACCTACAGGCGCGGGGGCAGATACGCAGTATTTT	CASRPTGAGADTQYF
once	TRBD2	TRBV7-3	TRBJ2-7	TGTGCCAGCAGCTTAGGGAGGGACGACGAGCAGTACTTC	CASSLGRDDEQYF
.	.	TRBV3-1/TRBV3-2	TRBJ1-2	TGTGCCAGCAGCCGCATCGAGGGTGGCTACACCTTC	CASSRIEGGYTF
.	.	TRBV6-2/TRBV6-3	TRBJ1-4	TGTGCCAGCAGTCACGGGGGGCAGGATGAAAAACTGTTTTTT	CASSHGGQDEKLFF
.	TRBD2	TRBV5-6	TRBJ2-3	TGTGCCAGCAGCGCAAATAGCGGGGCTAGTAGGGATACGCAGTATTTT	CASSANSGASRDTQYF
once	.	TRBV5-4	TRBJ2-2	TGTGCCAGCAGCGACCCCGGGGGCGGGGAGCTGTTTTTT	CASSDPGGGELFF
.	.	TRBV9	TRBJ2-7	TGTGCCAGCAGCGTGATGTTGACGGGCGAGCAGTACTTC	CASSVMLTGEQYF
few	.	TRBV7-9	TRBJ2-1	TGTGCCAGCAGCTTAGACGGGGGTTCCTACAATGAGCAGTTCTTC	CASSLDGGSYNEQFF
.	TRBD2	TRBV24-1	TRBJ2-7	TGTGCCACCAGTGATTTGGCTAGCGGGAGGGCCTTGTTGACCGAGCAGTACTTC	CATSDLASGRALLTEQYF
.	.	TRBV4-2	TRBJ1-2	TGTGCCAGCAGCCAAGATCGACTGCAGACTAACTATGGCTACACCTTC	CASSQDRLQTNYGYTF
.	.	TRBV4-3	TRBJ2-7	TGCGCCAGCAGCCAATGGGGAGGTAACTACGAGCAGTACTTC	CASSQWGGNYEQYF
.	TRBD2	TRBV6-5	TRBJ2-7	TGTGCCAGCGGGTTAGCGGGAGGATCCTACGAGCAGTACTTC	CASGLAGGSYEQYF
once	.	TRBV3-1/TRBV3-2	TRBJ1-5	TGTGCCAGCGCAAAAACAACAGGAATCAATCAGCCCCAGCATTTT	CASAKTTGINQPQHF
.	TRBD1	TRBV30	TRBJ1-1	TGTGCCTGGAGTGCTCGACAGGGTGGAAGTATTACTGAAGCTTTCTTT	CAWSARQGGSITEAFF
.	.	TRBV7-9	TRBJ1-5	TGTGCCAGCAGCTTAAGTTCTCTGGCAGGGAGGAACCAGCCCCAGCATTTT	CASSLSSLAGRNQPQHF